Sequencing of this T cell receptor beta chain was carried out in a study of T cell clones after liver transplantation. Germline V lookup: CDR1 LGHNA, CDR2 YNFKEQ. The CDR3 has 15 residues. The germline V and J ends were trimmed by 0 bases and 4 bases, with 13 bases remaining between them. Clones were sequenced by immunoSEQ multiplex PCR, and TCRdb holds only the in-frame ones, with some missing. The repertoire holds 20,000 to 25,000 clones, with about four fifths as singletons. The sample here was CD8+ T cells from blood, taken around 54 months after liver transplant. This clonotype originated in a human patient who received a liver transplant. Some T cells may be transferred from the graft donor. The rearrangement links TRBV4-2 to TRBJ2-7; no definite D call. The CDR3 nucleotides are TGTGCCAGCAGCCAAGAGGAGAACAGTCGGTACGAGCAGTACTTC. It codes for CASSQEENSRYEQYF.